The 5 T cell receptor beta chains below were found in one sample sequenced in a study of beta chain features in type 1 diabetes. The sequenced template was cDNA made from the entire isolated RNA. TCRdb's copy holds only in-frame clones and misses some; the assay was immunoSEQ multiplex PCR. Here the sample spans 140,000 to 150,000 clones, roughly 53% being singletons. Sequencing was done on a sample of Tregs from blood. The origin of the receptors is a man between 18 and 29 years old in good health.

In this sample, this clone turned up a few times. The chain links TRBV19 to TRBJ1-6; D is possibly TRBD1 (6 bases). The CDR3 spans 13 residues. V lost 6 bases to trimming and J lost 8 bases, with 11 bases between them. Per germline, CDR1 LNHDA and CDR2 SQIVND (reference sequence). Here the CDR3 DNA reads TGTGCCAGTAGAGGGACACTTGATTCACCCCTCCACTTT. This gives the protein CASRGTLDSPLHF.

This clone was counted only a few times. V usage is TRBV7-2 and J usage is TRBJ2-5, with 8 bases lining up with TRBD2. The J segment lost 4 bases and the V segment lost 5 bases, leaving 9 bases of the junction unmatched. The V gene's germline CDR1 is SGHTA and CDR2 FQGNSA. This CDR3 has 15 residues. The CDR3 sequence: CASSIDRGGSETQYF. The CDR3, as DNA: TGTGCCAGCAGCATCGATCGGGGGGGATCAGAGACCCAGTACTTC.

The chain uses TRBV21-1 and TRBJ2-7; the DNA was not used to check the table's D call, TRBD1. TRBV21-1 is shown as a pseudogene. CDR3 length equals 11 residues. The DNA of the CDR3 is TGTGCCAGCAGCAAAGGCAGGGAGCAGTACTTC. Its protein is CASSKGREQYF.

This clone was seen only a few times. The V gene is TRBV14, the J gene TRBJ2-7, with TRBD1 matching over 7 bases. Germline loops: CDR1 SGHDN, CDR2 FVKESK. CDR3 length equals 15 residues. The trim removed 4 bases at V and 2 bases at J, leaving 8 bases unmatched. This chain's CDR3 is CASSRDITGAYEQYF. The CDR3 DNA reads TGTGCCAGCAGCCGAGATATTACAGGGGCCTACGAGCAGTACTTC.

This chain uses TRBV19 with TRBJ2-6; no clear D. V lost 5 bases and J lost 2, with 10 bases in between. Per germline, CDR1 LNHDA and CDR2 SQIVND (reference sequence). The CDR3 covers 15 residues. This chain's CDR3 is CASSPRRPGANVLTF. CDR3 bases: TGTGCCAGTAGTCCGCGGCGTCCTGGGGCCAACGTCCTGACTTTC.